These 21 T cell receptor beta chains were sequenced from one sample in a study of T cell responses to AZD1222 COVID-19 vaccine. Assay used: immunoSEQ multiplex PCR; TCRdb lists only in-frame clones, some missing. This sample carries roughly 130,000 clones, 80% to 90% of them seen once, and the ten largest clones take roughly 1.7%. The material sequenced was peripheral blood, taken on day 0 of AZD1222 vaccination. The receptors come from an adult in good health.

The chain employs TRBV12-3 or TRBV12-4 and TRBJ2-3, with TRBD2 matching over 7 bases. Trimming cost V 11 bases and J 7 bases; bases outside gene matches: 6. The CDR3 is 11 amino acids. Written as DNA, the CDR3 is TGTGCCTCTAGCGGACTGAATACGCAGTATTTT. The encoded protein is CASSGLNTQYF.

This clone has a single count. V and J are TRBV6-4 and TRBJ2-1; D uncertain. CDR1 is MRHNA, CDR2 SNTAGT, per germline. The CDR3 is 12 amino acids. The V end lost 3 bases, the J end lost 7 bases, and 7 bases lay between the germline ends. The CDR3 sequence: CASSELGNEQFF. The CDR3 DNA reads TGTGCCAGCAGTGAACTTGGAAATGAGCAGTTCTTC.

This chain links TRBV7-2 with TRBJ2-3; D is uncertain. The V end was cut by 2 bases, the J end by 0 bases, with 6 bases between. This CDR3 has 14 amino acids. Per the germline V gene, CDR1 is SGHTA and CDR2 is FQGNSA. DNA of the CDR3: TGTGCCAGCAGCTTACGGCAGAGCACAGATACGCAGTATTTT. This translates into CASSLRQSTDTQYF.

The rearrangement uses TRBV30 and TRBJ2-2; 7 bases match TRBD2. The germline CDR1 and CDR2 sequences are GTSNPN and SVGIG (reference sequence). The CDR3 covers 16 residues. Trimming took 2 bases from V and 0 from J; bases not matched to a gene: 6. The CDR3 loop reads CAWSPLGLANTGELFF. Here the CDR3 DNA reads TGTGCCTGGAGTCCCCTCGGACTAGCGAACACCGGGGAGCTGTTTTTT.

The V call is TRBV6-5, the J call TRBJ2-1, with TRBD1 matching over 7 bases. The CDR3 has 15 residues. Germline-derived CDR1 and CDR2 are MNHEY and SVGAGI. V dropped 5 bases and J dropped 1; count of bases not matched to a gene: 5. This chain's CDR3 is CASSNRDRSYNEQFF. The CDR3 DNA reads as TGTGCCAGCAGTAACCGGGACAGATCCTACAATGAGCAGTTCTTC.

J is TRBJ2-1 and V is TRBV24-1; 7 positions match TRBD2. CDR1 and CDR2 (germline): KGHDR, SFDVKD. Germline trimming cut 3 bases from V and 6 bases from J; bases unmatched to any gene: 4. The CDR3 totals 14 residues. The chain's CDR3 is CATSDPGGPNEQFF. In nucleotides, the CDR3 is TGTGCCACCAGTGATCCGGGGGGACCCAATGAGCAGTTCTTC.

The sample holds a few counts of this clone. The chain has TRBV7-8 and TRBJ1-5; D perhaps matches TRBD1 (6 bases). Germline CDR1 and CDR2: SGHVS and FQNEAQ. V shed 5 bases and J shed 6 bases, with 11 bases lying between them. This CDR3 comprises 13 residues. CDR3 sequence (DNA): TGTGCCAGCAGCACAACAGGGAGTCAGCCCCAGCATTTT. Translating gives CASSTTGSQPQHF.

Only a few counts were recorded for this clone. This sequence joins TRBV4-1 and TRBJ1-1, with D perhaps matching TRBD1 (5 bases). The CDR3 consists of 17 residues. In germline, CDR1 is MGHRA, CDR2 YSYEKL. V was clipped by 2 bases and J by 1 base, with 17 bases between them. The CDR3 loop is CASSQYPHGTANTEAFF. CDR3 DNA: TGCGCCAGCAGCCAATATCCACACGGGACGGCGAACACTGAAGCTTTCTTT.

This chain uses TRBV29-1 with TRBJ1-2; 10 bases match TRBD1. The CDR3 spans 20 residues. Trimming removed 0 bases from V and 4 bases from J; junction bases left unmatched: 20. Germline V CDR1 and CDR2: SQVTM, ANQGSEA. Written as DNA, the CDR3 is TGCAGCGTTGAAGATAAATTCTGGGGGACAGGGGAGGCGATGGGCTATGGCTACACCTTC. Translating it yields CSVEDKFWGTGEAMGYGYTF.

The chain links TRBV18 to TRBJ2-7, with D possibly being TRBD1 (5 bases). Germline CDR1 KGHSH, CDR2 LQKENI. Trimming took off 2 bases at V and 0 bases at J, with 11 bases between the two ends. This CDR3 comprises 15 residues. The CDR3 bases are TGTGCCAGCTCACCAAAAGGGGTCAGCTCCTACGAGCAGTACTTC. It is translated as CASSPKGVSSYEQYF.

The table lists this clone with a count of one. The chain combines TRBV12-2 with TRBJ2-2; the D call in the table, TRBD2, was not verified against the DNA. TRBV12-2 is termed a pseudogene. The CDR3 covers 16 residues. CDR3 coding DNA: TGTGCAAGTCGCCCTCGAAGGACTAGCCGGTCCGGGGAGCTGTTTTTT. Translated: CASRPRRTSRSGELFF.

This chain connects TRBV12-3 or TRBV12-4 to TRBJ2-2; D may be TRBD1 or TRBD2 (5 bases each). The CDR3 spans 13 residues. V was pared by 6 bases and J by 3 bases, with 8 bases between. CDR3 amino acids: CASRRDDTGELFF. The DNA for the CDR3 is TGTGCCAGCAGACGGGACGACACCGGGGAGCTGTTTTTT.

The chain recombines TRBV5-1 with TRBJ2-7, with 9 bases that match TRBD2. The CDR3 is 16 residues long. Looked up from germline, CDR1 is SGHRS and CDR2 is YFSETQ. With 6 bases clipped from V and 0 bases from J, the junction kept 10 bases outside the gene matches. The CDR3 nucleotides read TGCGCCAGCAACCTCCAAAGCGGGGGGAGCTCCTACGAGCAGTACTTC. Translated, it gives CASNLQSGGSSYEQYF. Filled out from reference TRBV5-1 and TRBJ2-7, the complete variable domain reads KAGVTQTPRYLIKTRGQQVTLSCSPISGHRSVSWYQQTPGQGLQFLFEYFSETQRNKGNFPGRFSGRQFSNSRSEMNVSTLELGDSALYLCASNLQSGGSSYEQYFGPGTRLTVT.

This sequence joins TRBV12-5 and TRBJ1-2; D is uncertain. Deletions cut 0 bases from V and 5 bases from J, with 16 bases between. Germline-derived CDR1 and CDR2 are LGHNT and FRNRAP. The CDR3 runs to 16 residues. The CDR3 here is CASGLVVSGGDYGYTF. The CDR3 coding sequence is TGTGCTAGTGGTTTGGTAGTGTCAGGTGGAGATTATGGCTACACCTTC.

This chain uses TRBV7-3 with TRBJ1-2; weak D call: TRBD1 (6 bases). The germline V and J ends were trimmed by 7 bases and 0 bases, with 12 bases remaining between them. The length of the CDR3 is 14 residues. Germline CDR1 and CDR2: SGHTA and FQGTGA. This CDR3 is CASTKGGSNYGYTF. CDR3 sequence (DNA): TGTGCCAGCACCAAGGGGGGGTCTAACTATGGCTACACCTTC.

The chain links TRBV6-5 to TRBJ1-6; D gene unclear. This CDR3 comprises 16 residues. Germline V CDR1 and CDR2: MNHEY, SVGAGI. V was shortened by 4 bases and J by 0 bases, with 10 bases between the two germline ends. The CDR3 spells CASSWAASSYNSPLHF. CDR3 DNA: TGTGCCAGCAGTTGGGCAGCGAGCTCCTATAATTCACCCCTCCACTTT.

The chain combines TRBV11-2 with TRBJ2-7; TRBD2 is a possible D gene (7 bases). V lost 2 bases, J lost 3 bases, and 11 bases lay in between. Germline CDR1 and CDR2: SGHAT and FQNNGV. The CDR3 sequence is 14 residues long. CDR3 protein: CASSLRGGLYEQYF. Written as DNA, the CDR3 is TGTGCCAGCAGCTTAAGGGGGGGGCTCTACGAGCAGTACTTC.

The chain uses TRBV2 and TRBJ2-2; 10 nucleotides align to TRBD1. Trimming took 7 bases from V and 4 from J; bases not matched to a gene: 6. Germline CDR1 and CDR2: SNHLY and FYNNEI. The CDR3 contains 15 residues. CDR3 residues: CASTDRGLGTGELFF. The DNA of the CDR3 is TGTGCCAGCACCGACAGGGGGCTTGGCACCGGGGAGCTGTTTTTT.

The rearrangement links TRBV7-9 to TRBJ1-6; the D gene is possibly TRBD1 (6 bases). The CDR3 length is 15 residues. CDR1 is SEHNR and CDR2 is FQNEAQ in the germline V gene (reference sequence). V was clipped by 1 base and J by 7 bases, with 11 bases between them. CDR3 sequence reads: CASSLVAGVNSPLHF. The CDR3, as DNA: TGTGCCAGCAGCTTAGTGGCAGGGGTAAATTCACCCCTCCACTTT.

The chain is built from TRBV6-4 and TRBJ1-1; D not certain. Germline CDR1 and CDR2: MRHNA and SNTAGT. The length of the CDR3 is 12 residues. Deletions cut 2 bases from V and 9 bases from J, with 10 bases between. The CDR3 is CASSDREGQAFF. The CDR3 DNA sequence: TGTGCCAGCAGTGACAGGGAAGGACAAGCTTTCTTT.

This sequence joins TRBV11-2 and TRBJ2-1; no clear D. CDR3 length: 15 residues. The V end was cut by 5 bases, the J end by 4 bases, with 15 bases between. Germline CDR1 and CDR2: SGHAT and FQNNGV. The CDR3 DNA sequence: TGTGCCAGCAGCCCTTTGGCCGGAACTTACAATGAGCAGTTCTTC. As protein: CASSPLAGTYNEQFF.